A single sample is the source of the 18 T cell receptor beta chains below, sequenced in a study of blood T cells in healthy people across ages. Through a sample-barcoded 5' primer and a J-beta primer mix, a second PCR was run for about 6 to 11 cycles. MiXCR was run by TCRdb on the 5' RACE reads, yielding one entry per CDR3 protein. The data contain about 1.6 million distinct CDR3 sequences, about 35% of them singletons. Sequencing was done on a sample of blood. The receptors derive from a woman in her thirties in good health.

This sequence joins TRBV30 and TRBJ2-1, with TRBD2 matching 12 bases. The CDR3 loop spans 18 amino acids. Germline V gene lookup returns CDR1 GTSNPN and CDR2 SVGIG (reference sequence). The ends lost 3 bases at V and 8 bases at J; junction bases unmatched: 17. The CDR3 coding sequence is TGTGCCTGGAGGGGAATCAAGACTAGCGGGGGTGATATCGATGAGCAGTTCTTC. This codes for CAWRGIKTSGGDIDEQFF.

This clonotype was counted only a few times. CDR3 region: CASSPRSSPYNEQFF. CDR3 coding DNA: TGCGCCAGCAGTCCCAGGTCTAGTCCCTACAATGAGCAGTTCTTC. The V gene is TRBV5-1, the J gene TRBJ2-1, with D unresolved. Trimming took 5 bases from V and 2 from J, leaving 14 bases between them. The germline V gene encodes CDR1 SGHRS and CDR2 YFSETQ. This CDR3 comprises 15 residues.

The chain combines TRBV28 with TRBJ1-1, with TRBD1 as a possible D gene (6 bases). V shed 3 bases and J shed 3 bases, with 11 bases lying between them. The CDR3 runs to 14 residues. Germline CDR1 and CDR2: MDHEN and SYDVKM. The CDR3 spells CASSFGSGDTEAFF. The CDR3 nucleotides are TGTGCCAGCAGTTTTGGCTCAGGGGACACTGAAGCTTTCTTT.

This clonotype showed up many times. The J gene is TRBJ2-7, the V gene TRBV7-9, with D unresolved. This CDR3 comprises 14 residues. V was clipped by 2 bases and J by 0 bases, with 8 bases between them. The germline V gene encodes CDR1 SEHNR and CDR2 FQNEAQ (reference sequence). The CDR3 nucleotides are TGTGCCAGCAGCTTAACGGTCAGCTCCTACGAGCAGTACTTC. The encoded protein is CASSLTVSSYEQYF.

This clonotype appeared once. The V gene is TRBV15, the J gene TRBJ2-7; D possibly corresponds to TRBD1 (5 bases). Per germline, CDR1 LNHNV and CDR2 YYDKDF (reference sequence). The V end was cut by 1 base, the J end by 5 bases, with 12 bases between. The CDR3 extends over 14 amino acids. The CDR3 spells CATSRGDRYDEQYF. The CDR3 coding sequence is TGTGCCACCAGCAGAGGTGACAGATACGACGAGCAGTACTTC.

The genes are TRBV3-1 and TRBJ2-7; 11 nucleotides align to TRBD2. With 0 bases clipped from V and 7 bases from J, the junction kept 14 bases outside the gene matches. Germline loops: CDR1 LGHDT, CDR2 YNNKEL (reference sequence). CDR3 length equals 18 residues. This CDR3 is CASSQDAPLAGGHNEQYF. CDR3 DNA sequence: TGTGCCAGCAGCCAAGATGCCCCCTTAGCGGGAGGGCACAATGAGCAGTACTTC.

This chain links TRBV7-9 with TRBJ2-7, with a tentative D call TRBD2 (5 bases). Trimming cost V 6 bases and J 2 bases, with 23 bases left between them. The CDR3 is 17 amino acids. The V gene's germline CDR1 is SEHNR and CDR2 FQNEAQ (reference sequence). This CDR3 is CASSNSRDGQATYEQYF. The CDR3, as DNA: TGTGCCAGCAGTAACTCCCGGGATGGGCAGGCGACCTACGAGCAGTACTTC.

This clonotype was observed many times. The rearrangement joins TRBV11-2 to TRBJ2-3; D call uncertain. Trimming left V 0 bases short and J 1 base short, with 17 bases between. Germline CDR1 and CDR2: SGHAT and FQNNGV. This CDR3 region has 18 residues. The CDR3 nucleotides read TGTGCCAGCAGCTTAGAATACCAGTTCCTTGGGGGCACAGATACGCAGTATTTT. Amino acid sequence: CASSLEYQFLGGTDTQYF.

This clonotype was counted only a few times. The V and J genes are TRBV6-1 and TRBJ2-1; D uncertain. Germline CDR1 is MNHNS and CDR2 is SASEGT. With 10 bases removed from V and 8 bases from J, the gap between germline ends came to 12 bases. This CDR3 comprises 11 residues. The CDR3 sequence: CATRAGYEQFF. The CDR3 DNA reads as TGTGCCACCCGGGCAGGATATGAGCAGTTCTTC.

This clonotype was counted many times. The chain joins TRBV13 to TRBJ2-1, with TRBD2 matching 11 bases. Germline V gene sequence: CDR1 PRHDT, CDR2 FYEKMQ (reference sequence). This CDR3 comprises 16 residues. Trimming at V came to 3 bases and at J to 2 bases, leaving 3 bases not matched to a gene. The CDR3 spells CASSFISGGAYNEQFF. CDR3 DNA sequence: TGTGCCAGCAGCTTCATTAGCGGGGGGGCCTACAATGAGCAGTTCTTC.

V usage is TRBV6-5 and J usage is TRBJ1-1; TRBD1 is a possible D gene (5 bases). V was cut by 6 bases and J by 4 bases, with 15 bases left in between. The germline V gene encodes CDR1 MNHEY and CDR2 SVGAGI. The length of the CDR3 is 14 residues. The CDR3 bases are TGTGCCAGCAGATACGGTAGGGGTGTCACTGAAGCTTTCTTT. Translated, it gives CASRYGRGVTEAFF.

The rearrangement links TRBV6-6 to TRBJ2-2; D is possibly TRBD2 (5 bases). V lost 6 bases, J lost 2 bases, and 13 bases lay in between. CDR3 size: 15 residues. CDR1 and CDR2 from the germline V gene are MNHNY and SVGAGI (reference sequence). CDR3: CASSIPGINTGELFF. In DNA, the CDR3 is TGTGCCAGCAGCATACCGGGGATCAACACCGGGGAGCTGTTTTTT.

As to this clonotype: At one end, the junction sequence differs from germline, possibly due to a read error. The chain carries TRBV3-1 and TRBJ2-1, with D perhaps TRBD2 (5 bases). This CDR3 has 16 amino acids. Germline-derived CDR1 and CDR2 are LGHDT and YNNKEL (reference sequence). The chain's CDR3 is CACSLFNRDFYNVQFF. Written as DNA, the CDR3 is TGTGCCTGCAGCCTATTCAATCGGGATTTCTACAATGTGCAGTTCTTC.

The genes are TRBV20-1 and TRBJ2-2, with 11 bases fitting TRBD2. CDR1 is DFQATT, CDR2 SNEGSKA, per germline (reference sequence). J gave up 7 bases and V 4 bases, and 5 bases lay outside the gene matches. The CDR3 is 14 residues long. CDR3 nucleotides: TGCAGTGCTACTAGCGGGGGGAATCTCGGGGAGCTGTTTTTT. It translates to CSATSGGNLGELFF.

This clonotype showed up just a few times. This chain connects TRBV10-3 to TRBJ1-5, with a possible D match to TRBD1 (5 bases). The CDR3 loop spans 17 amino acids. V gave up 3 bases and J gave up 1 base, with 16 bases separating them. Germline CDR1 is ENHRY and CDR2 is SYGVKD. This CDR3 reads CAISDTPGGTSNQPQHF. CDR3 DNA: TGTGCCATCAGTGACACCCCGGGGGGGACGAGCAATCAGCCCCAGCATTTT.

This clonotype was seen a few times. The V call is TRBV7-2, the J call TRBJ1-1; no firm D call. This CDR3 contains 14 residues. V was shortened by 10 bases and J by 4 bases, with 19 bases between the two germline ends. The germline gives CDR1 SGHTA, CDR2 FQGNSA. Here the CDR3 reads CANTPGGYGTEAFF. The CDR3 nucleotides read TGTGCCAACACCCCGGGCGGGTATGGCACTGAAGCTTTCTTT.

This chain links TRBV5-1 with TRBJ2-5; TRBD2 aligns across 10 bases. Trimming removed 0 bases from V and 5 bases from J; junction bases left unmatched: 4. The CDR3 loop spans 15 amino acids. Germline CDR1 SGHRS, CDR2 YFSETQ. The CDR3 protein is CASSLEPGLAETQYF. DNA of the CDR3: TGCGCCAGCAGCTTGGAACCGGGACTAGCGGAGACCCAGTACTTC.

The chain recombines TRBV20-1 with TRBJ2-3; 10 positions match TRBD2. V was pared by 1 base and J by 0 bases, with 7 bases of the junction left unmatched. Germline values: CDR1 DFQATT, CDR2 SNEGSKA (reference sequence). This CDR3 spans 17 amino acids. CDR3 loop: CSARGSGGEASTDTQYF. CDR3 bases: TGCAGTGCTAGAGGAAGCGGGGGGGAGGCTAGCACAGATACGCAGTATTTT.